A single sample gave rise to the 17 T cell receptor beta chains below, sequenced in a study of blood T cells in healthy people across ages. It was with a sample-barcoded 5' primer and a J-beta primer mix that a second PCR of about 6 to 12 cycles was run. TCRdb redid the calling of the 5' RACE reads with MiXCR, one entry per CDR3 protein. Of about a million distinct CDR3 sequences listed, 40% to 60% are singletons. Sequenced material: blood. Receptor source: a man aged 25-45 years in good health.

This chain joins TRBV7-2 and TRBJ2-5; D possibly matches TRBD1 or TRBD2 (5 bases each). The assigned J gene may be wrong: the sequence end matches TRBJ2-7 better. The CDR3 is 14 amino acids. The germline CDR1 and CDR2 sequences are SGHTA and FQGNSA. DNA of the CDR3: TGTGCCAGCAGTTCCCTGGGGGTTCTGCGCGAGCAGTACTTC. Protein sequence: CASSSLGVLREQYF.

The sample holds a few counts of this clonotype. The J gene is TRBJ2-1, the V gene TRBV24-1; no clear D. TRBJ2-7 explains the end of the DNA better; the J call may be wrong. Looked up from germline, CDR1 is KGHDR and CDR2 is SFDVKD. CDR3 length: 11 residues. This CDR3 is CATSHYNEQYF. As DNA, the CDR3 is TGTGCCACCAGTCATTACAATGAGCAGTACTTC.

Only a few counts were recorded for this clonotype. CDR3 coding DNA: TGCGCCAGCAGCCAAGACCCGGACAGTCCTCATCAGCCCCAGCATTTT. It is translated as CASSQDPDSPHQPQHF. The V and J genes are TRBV4-1 and TRBJ1-5; tentatively, D is TRBD1 (6 bases). This CDR3 is built from 16 residues. CDR1 is MGHRA, CDR2 YSYEKL, per germline. Trimming removed 0 bases from V and 5 bases from J, with 14 bases in between.

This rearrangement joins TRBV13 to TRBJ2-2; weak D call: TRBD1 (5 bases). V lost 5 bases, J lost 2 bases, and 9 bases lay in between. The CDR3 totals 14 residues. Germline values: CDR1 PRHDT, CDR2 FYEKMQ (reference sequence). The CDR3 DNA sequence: TGTGCCAGCAGCCCAGGGTTCAACACCGGGGAGCTGTTTTTT. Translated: CASSPGFNTGELFF.

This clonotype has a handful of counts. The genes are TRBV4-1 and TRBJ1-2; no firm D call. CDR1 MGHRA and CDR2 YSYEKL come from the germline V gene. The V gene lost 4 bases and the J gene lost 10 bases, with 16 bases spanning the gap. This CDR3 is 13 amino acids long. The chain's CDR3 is CASSPDGVGVYTF. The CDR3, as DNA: TGCGCCAGCAGCCCCGACGGTGTCGGGGTCTACACCTTC.

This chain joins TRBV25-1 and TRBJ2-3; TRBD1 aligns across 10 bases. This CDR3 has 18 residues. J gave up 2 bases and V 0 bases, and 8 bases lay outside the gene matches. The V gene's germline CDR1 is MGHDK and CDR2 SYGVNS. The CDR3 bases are TGTGCCAGCAGTGAATACCCGGGACAGGGGACACACACAGATACGCAGTATTTT. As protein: CASSEYPGQGTHTDTQYF.

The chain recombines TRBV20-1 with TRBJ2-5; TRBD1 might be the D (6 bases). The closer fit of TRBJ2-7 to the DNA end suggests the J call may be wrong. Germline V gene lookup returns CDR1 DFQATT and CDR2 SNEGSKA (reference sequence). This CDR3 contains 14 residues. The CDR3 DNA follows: TGCAGTGCTAGAGATGGACAGTCCCATTACGAGCAGTACTTC. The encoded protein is CSARDGQSHYEQYF.

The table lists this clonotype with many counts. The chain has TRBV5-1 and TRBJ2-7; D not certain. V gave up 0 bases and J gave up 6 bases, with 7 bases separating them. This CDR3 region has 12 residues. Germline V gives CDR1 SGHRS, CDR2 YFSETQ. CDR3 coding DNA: TGCGCCAGCAGCTTGGAGGGTGGCGAGCAGTACTTC. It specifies CASSLEGGEQYF.

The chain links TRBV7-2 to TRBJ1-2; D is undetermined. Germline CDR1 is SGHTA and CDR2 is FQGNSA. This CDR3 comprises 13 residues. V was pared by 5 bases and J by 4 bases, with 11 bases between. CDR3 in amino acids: CASSRDIPYGYTF. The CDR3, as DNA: TGTGCCAGCAGCCGTGACATCCCCTATGGCTACACCTTC. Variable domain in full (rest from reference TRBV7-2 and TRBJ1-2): GAGVSQSPSNKVTEKGKDVELRCDPISGHTALYWYRQSLGQGLEFLIYFQGNSAPDKSGLPSDRFSAERTGGSVSTLTIQRTQQEDSAVYLCASSRDIPYGYTFGSGTRLTVV.

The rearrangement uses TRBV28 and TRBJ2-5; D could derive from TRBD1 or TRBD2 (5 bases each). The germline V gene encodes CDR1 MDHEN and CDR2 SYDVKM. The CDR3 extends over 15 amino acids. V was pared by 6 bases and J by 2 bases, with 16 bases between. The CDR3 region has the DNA TGTGCCAGCAGGAGCCGGGACCCCTATCAAGAGACCCAGTACTTC. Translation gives CASRSRDPYQETQYF.

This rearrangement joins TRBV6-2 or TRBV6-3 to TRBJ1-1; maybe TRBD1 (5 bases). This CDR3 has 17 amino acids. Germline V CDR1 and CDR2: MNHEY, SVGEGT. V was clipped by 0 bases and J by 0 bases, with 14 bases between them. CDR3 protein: CASSYSWTHLMNTEAFF. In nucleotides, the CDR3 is TGTGCCAGCAGTTACTCGTGGACACATCTAATGAACACTGAAGCTTTCTTT.

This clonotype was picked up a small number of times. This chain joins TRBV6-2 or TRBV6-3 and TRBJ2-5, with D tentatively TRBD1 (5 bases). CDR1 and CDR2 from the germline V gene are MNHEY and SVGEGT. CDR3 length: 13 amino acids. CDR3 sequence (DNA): TGTGCAGGAAGGGGCACCTTACAAGAGACCCAGTACTTC. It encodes CAGRGTLQETQYF.

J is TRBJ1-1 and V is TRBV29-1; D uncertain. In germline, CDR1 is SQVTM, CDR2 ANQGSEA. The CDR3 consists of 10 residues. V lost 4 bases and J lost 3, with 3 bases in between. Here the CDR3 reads CSVVHTEAFF. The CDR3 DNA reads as TGCAGCGTTGTCCACACTGAAGCTTTCTTT.

The CDR3 sequence is CASSQGTGLLLEQFF. CDR3 DNA sequence: TGTGCCAGCAGCCAAGGTACTGGACTCCTCCTTGAGCAGTTCTTC. This chain links TRBV3-1 with TRBJ2-1; D might be TRBD2 (5 bases). Germline V gene sequence: CDR1 LGHDT, CDR2 YNNKEL (reference sequence). The CDR3 spans 15 residues. V was pared by 1 base and J by 9 bases, with 16 bases between.

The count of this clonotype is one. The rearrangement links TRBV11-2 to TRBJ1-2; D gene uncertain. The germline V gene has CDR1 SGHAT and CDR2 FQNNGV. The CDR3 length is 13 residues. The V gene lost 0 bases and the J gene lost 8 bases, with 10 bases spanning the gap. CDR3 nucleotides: TGTGCCAGCAGCTTAGATCTTGAGGGCGGCTACACCTTC. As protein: CASSLDLEGGYTF.

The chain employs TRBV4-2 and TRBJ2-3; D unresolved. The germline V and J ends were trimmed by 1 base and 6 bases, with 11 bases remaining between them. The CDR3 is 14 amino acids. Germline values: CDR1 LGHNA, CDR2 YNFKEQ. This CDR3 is CASSQATLLDTQYF. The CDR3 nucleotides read TGTGCCAGCAGCCAAGCTACGCTCCTCGATACGCAGTATTTT.

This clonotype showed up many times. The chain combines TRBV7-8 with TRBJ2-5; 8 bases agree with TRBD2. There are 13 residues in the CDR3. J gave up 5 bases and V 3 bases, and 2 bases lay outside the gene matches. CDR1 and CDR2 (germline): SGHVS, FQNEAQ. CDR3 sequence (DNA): TGTGCCAGCAGCTTTGGGACTAGGGAGACCCAGTACTTC. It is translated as CASSFGTRETQYF.